These 27 T cell receptor beta chains originate from one sample sequenced in a study of patients and donors after allogeneic stem cell transplantation. One entry per CDR3 protein, called by TCRdb with MiXCR from the RT-PCR reads. The data contain approximately 220,000 distinct CDR3 sequences, 35% to 45% of them singletons. Material: blood, either unsorted or a sorted T cell fraction (not recorded which). These receptors came from a human donor who was either an allogeneic HSCT recipient or a stem cell or donor lymphocyte infusion donor (not recorded which). It is not recorded whose cells these are; they may come from a transplant donor.

CDR3 protein: CSARWGGGDSNQPQHF. The CDR3 DNA sequence: TGCAGTGCTAGATGGGGCGGAGGGGATAGCAATCAGCCCCAGCATTTT. The chain employs TRBV20-1 and TRBJ1-5, with a weak D call TRBD1 (5 bases). Deletions cut 2 bases from V and 0 bases from J, with 14 bases between. This CDR3 is built from 16 residues. Germline V gene sequence: CDR1 DFQATT, CDR2 SNEGSKA (reference sequence).

This chain uses TRBV25-1 with TRBJ2-5; perhaps TRBD2 as D (6 bases). Trimming cost V 2 bases and J 7 bases, with 14 bases left between them. CDR1 MGHDK and CDR2 SYGVNS come from the germline V gene. The CDR3 has 14 residues. The CDR3 loop is CASSEAGAEGTQYF. The CDR3, as DNA: TGTGCCAGCAGTGAAGCCGGGGCGGAGGGGACCCAGTACTTC.

The genes are TRBV9 and TRBJ2-1; 7 bases agree with TRBD2. V trimming: 3 bases; J trimming: 8 bases; junction bases outside the gene matches: 8. The CDR3 runs 14 residues. Germline V gives CDR1 SGDLS, CDR2 YYNGEE. CDR3 bases: TGTGCCAGCAGCGCCCTAACGGGAGGCGATGAGCAGTTCTTC. Translated, it gives CASSALTGGDEQFF. Full variable domain (rest looked up from reference TRBV9 and TRBJ2-1): DSGVTQTPKHLITATGQRVTLRCSPRSGDLSVYWYQQSLDQGLQFLIQYYNGEERAKGNILERFSAQQFPDLHSELNLSSLELGDSALYFCASSALTGGDEQFFGPGTRLTVL.

This chain connects TRBV3-1 to TRBJ1-2; 7 bases are a match to TRBD1. The CDR3 spans 14 residues. Germline V gene sequence: CDR1 LGHDT, CDR2 YNNKEL (reference sequence). Trimming removed 1 base from V and 8 bases from J; junction bases left unmatched: 7. The CDR3 DNA is TGTGCCAGCAGCCAAGGATACAGGGGAAGCGGCTACACCTTC. It specifies CASSQGYRGSGYTF.

This clonotype occurred a few times. The rearrangement links TRBV6-5 to TRBJ1-5; D is uncertain. V lost 5 bases to trimming and J lost 4 bases, with 15 bases between them. Germline V gives CDR1 MNHEY, CDR2 SVGAGI. This CDR3 has 15 residues. The CDR3 reads CASSRRGGPNQPQHF. DNA of the CDR3: TGTGCCAGCAGTCGACGGGGTGGCCCTAATCAGCCCCAGCATTTT.

This chain uses TRBV10-3 with TRBJ2-1; tentative D call: TRBD2 (6 bases). V shed 7 bases and J shed 12 bases, with 22 bases lying between them. The CDR3 length is 14 residues. Germline CDR1 reads ENHRY; CDR2 reads SYGVKD. The CDR3 reads CAIMPEWEAWGQFF. CDR3 DNA sequence: TGTGCCATCATGCCCGAGTGGGAGGCGTGGGGGCAGTTCTTC.

The chain recombines TRBV7-2 with TRBJ1-1, with TRBD1 matching 7 bases. V dropped 5 bases and J dropped 1; count of bases not matched to a gene: 10. The CDR3 length is 16 residues. Germline V gene data show CDR1 as SGHTA and CDR2 as FQGNSA. Written as DNA, the CDR3 is TGTGCCAGCAGCCCGCGCCCAGGGGGGGAGAACACTGAAGCTTTCTTT. This encodes CASSPRPGGENTEAFF.

The chain joins TRBV18 to TRBJ2-3; D may be TRBD1 (7 bases). Germline CDR1 KGHSH, CDR2 LQKENI. The germline V and J ends were trimmed by 3 bases and 2 bases, with 15 bases remaining between them. The CDR3 runs to 16 residues. The CDR3: CASSPGAGGFTDTQYF. The CDR3 bases are TGTGCCAGCTCACCGGGCGCAGGGGGGTTCACAGATACGCAGTATTTT.

This chain connects TRBV20-1 to TRBJ1-1; D is perhaps TRBD1 (5 bases). This CDR3 spans 14 amino acids. Between the trimmed V and J ends, which lost 2 bases and 4 bases, there was a span of 14 bases. Germline V gene data show CDR1 as DFQATT and CDR2 as SNEGSKA (reference sequence). CDR3 bases: TGCAGTGCTAGACCAGGGATCATGAGCACTGAAGCTTTCTTT. Amino acid sequence: CSARPGIMSTEAFF.

The chain couples TRBV7-9 to TRBJ2-7; D uncertain. The germline CDR1 and CDR2 sequences are SEHNR and FQNEAQ (reference sequence). This CDR3 is built from 12 residues. Trimming pared 5 bases from V and 5 bases from J, leaving 10 bases between. For the CDR3, the DNA is TGTGCCAGCAGCCCCCCCAGGAACGAGCAGTACTTC. The encoded protein is CASSPPRNEQYF.

This clonotype was counted a few times. This chain connects TRBV21-1 to TRBJ2-1; the D segment call TRBD1 is taken from the table without a DNA check. TRBV21-1 is an annotated pseudogene. The CDR3 sequence is 15 residues long. The CDR3 DNA reads as TGTGCCAGCAGCAAAGGGCCGGGGTCCTACAATGAGCAGTTCTTC. It is translated as CASSKGPGSYNEQFF.

The chain recombines TRBV20-1 with TRBJ1-5, with D tentatively TRBD1 (6 bases). Germline loops: CDR1 DFQATT, CDR2 SNEGSKA (reference sequence). Trimming removed 7 bases at V and 2 bases at J, with 12 bases between. The CDR3 covers 13 residues. The CDR3 protein is CSGSGHRNQPQHF. The DNA for the CDR3 is TGCAGTGGTTCGGGACACCGCAATCAGCCCCAGCATTTT.

This clonotype was picked up a small number of times. CDR3 bases: TGTGCCAGCAGCTTGCGGCCCACTCCCGTCTATGGCTACACCTTC. Translated, it gives CASSLRPTPVYGYTF. The V gene is TRBV5-6, the J gene TRBJ1-2; D is ambiguous. There are 15 residues in the CDR3. Trimming took 1 base from V and 4 from J, leaving 14 bases between them. CDR1 and CDR2 (germline): SGHDT, YYEEEE.

The CDR3 DNA reads as TGTGCCAGCAGCTTCCGGGCAACTAATGAAAAACTGTTTTTT. Translating gives CASSFRATNEKLFF. This chain uses TRBV7-2 with TRBJ1-4; D call uncertain. Germline-derived CDR1 and CDR2 are SGHTA and FQGNSA. V dropped 3 bases and J dropped 0 bases, with 5 bases sitting between them. CDR3 length: 14 residues.

The chain links TRBV20-1 to TRBJ1-1; 8 bases fit TRBD1. The CDR3 has 14 residues. The V gene end was trimmed by 3 bases and the J gene end by 3 bases; junction bases not matched to a gene: 6. Germline CDR1 is DFQATT and CDR2 is SNEGSKA (reference sequence). DNA for the CDR3: TGCAGTGCTAGGGGGACAGGAGGGGACACTGAAGCTTTCTTT. Translated, it gives CSARGTGGDTEAFF.

This chain links TRBV10-3 with TRBJ2-7; D is ambiguous. CDR3 length: 13 residues. The V gene's germline CDR1 is ENHRY and CDR2 SYGVKD. V was pared by 4 bases and J by 1 base, with 8 bases between. The CDR3 reads CAISAKGSYEQYF. The CDR3, as DNA: TGTGCCATCAGTGCAAAGGGTTCCTACGAGCAGTACTTC.

The V call is TRBV9, the J call TRBJ1-1; no reliable D call. The V end lost 2 bases, the J end lost 2 bases, and 10 bases lay between the germline ends. Germline V gives CDR1 SGDLS, CDR2 YYNGEE. This CDR3 has 14 amino acids. CDR3: CASSVSGRNTEAFF. The CDR3 DNA is TGTGCCAGCAGCGTTTCCGGGAGAAACACTGAAGCTTTCTTT.

The chain carries TRBV2 and TRBJ1-1, with D hard to call. Germline values: CDR1 SNHLY, CDR2 FYNNEI. Trimming left V 11 bases short and J 2 bases short, with 15 bases between. The CDR3 runs 13 residues. This CDR3 reads CAGCPEVNTEAFF. The CDR3 DNA sequence: TGTGCCGGTTGCCCGGAGGTTAACACTGAAGCTTTCTTT.

V gene TRBV28 combines with J gene TRBJ1-1, with 11 positions matching TRBD1. This CDR3 region has 15 residues. The V and J ends lost 3 bases and 1 base, in that order; junction bases with no gene match: 1. Germline V gene sequence: CDR1 MDHEN, CDR2 SYDVKM. CDR3 in amino acids: CASSFGTGGNTEAFF. The CDR3 DNA is TGTGCCAGCAGTTTTGGGACAGGGGGGAACACTGAAGCTTTCTTT.

V is TRBV10-3 and J is TRBJ1-1; D is possibly TRBD1 (5 bases). This CDR3 is 14 amino acids long. Trimming cost V 6 bases and J 3 bases, with 14 bases left between them. Germline V gives CDR1 ENHRY, CDR2 SYGVKD. Here the CDR3 DNA reads TGTGCCATCAGCCTTGGAACAGGAGACACTGAAGCTTTCTTT. The encoded protein is CAISLGTGDTEAFF.

This chain links TRBV5-1 with TRBJ2-7; D may match TRBD1 or TRBD2 (5 bases each). The V end was cut by 4 bases, the J end by 4 bases, with 15 bases between. The germline CDR1 and CDR2 sequences are SGHRS and YFSETQ. The CDR3 is 14 residues long. CDR3 coding DNA: TGCGCCAGCAGCAGCCGGGACGGTTATTACGAGCAGTACTTC. It specifies CASSSRDGYYEQYF.

This chain joins TRBV12-3 or TRBV12-4 and TRBJ1-1, with no clear D. The CDR3 totals 14 residues. With 6 bases removed from V and 2 bases from J, the gap between germline ends came to 13 bases. CDR3 loop: CASRPWAVNTEAFF. CDR3 nucleotide sequence: TGTGCCAGCAGGCCCTGGGCAGTTAACACTGAAGCTTTCTTT.

This clonotype has more than one count but fewer than ten. This chain joins TRBV5-8 and TRBJ1-3; 7 positions match TRBD1. J gave up 0 bases and V 2 bases, and 5 bases lay outside the gene matches. This CDR3 spans 16 amino acids. Looked up from germline, CDR1 is SGHTS and CDR2 is YDEGEE. DNA of the CDR3: TGTGCCAGCAGCTTCTGGCAGGGGGTCTCTGGAAACACCATATATTTT. Its protein is CASSFWQGVSGNTIYF.

This clonotype was seen a handful of times. The rearrangement links TRBV6-2 or TRBV6-3 to TRBJ2-5, with 10 bases matching TRBD2. Trimming took 2 bases from V and 2 from J; bases not matched to a gene: 2. The germline CDR1 and CDR2 sequences are MNHEY and SVGEGT. The CDR3 extends over 15 amino acids. CDR3 bases: TGTGCCAGCAGTTACACTAGCGGGAATCAAGAGACCCAGTACTTC. Protein product: CASSYTSGNQETQYF.

V gene TRBV7-9 combines with J gene TRBJ1-2; 9 bases map to TRBD1. Germline-derived CDR1 and CDR2 are SEHNR and FQNEAQ (reference sequence). The CDR3 runs to 16 residues. J gave up 5 bases and V 1 base, and 8 bases lay outside the gene matches. CDR3 in amino acids: CASSLGSDRGQYGYTF. Here the CDR3 DNA reads TGTGCCAGCAGCTTAGGATCGGACAGGGGTCAGTATGGCTACACCTTC.

V gene TRBV5-1 combines with J gene TRBJ1-2, with D possibly being TRBD1 (5 bases). The CDR3 is 13 amino acids. Trimming cost V 0 bases and J 8 bases, with 11 bases left between them. Germline V CDR1 and CDR2: SGHRS, YFSETQ. The CDR3 region has the DNA TGCGCCAGCAGCTTGGACAGGCTGGGCGGCTACACCTTC. Its protein is CASSLDRLGGYTF.

V and J are TRBV6-6 and TRBJ1-5; tentative D call: TRBD1 (5 bases). Trimming cost V 5 bases and J 6 bases, with 14 bases left between them. CDR1 and CDR2 from the germline V gene are MNHNY and SVGAGI (reference sequence). The CDR3 totals 14 residues. The CDR3, as DNA: TGTGCCAGCAGTCGACGGGGGAGAGGTCAGCCCCAGCATTTT. This encodes CASSRRGRGQPQHF.